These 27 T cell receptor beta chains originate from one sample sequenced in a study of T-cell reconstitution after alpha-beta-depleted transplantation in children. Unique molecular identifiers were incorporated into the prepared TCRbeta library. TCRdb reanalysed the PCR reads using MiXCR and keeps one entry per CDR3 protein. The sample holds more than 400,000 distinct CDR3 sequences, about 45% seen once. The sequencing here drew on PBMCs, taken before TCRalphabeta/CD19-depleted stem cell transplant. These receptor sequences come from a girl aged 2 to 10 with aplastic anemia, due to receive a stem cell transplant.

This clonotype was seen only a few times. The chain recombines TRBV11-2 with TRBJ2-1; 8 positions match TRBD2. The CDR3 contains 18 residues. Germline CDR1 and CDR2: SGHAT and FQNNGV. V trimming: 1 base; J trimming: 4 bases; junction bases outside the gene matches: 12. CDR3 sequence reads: CASSLGNSGIVSYNEQFF. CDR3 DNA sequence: TGTGCCAGCAGCTTAGGGAATAGCGGGATCGTATCGTACAATGAGCAGTTCTTC.

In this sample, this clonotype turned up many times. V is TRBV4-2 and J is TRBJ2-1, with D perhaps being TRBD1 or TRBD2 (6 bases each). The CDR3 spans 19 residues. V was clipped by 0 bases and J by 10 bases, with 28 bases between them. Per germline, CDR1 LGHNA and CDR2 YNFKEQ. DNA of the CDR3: TGTGCCAGCAGCCAAGATTTTATTGCGGGACACCCGGAGGGGGAGGAGCAGTTCTTC. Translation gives CASSQDFIAGHPEGEEQFF.

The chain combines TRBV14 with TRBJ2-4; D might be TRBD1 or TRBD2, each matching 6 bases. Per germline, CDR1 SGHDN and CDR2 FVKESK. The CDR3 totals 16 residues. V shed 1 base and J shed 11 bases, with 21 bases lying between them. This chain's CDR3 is CASSQARGPGAYLQYF. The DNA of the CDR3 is TGTGCCAGCAGCCAAGCACGAGGGCCGGGGGCTTATCTTCAGTACTTC.

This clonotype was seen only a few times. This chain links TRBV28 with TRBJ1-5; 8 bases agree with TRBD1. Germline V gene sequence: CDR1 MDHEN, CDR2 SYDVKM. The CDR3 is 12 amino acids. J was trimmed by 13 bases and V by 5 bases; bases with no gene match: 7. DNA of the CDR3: TGTGCCAGCAGTCCAACAGGGGGTAAACAGCATTTT. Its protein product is CASSPTGGKQHF.

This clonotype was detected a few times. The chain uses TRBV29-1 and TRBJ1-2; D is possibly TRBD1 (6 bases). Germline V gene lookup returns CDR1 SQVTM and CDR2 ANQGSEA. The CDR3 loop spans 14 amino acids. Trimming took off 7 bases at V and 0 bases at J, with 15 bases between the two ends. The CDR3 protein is CSATGSTTNYGYTF. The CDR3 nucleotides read TGCAGCGCTACAGGGAGTACCACTAACTATGGCTACACCTTC.

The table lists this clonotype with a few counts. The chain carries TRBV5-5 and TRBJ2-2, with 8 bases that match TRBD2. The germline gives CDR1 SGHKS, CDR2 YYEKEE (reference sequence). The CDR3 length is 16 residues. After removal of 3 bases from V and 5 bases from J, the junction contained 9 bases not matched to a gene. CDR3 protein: CASSSTPSGPTGELFF. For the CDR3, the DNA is TGTGCCAGCAGCTCGACCCCTAGCGGGCCGACCGGGGAGCTGTTTTTT.

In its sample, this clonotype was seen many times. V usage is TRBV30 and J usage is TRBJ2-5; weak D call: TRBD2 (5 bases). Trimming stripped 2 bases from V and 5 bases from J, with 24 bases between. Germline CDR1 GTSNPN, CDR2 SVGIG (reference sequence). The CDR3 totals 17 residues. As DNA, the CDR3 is TGTGCCTGGAGTCCAAACGGTGGAGGCAGAAGGTCGGAGACCCAGTACTTC. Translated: CAWSPNGGGRRSETQYF. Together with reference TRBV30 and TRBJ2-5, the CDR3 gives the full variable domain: SQTIHQWPATLVQPVGSPLSLECTVEGTSNPNLYWYRQAAGRGLQLLFYSVGIGQISSEVPQNLSASRPQDRQFILSSKKLLLSDSGFYLCAWSPNGGGRRSETQYFGPGTRLLVL.

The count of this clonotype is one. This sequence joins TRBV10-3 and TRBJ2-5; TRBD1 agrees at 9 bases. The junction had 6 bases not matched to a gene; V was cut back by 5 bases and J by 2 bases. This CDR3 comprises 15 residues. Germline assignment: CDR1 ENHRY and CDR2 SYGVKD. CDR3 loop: CAISSPGTGQETQYF. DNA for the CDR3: TGTGCCATCAGTTCTCCTGGGACAGGGCAAGAGACCCAGTACTTC.

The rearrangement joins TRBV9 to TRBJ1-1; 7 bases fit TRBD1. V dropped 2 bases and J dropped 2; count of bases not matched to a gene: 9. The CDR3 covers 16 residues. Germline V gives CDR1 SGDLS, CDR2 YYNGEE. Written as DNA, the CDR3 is TGTGCCAGCAGCGTCCAGGGGGACAGCCTAAACACTGAAGCTTTCTTT. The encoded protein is CASSVQGDSLNTEAFF.

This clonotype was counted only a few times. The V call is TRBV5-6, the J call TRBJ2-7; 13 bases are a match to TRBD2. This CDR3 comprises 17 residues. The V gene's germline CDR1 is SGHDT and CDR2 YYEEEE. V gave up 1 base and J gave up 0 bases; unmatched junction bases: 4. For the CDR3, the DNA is TGTGCCAGCAGCTTGACTAGCGGGAGGGTAAGCTCCTACGAGCAGTACTTC. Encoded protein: CASSLTSGRVSSYEQYF.

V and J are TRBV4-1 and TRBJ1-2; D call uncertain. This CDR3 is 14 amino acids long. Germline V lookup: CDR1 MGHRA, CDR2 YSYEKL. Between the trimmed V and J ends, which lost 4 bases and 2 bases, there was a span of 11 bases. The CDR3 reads CASSPAVRNYGYTF. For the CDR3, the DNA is TGCGCCAGCAGCCCAGCGGTTCGCAACTATGGCTACACCTTC.

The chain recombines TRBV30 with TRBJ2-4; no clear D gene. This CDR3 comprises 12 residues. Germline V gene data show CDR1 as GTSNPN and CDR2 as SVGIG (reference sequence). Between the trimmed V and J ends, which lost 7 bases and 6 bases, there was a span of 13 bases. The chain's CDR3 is CALTPGGNIQYF. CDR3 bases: TGTGCCTTAACCCCAGGCGGAAACATTCAGTACTTC.

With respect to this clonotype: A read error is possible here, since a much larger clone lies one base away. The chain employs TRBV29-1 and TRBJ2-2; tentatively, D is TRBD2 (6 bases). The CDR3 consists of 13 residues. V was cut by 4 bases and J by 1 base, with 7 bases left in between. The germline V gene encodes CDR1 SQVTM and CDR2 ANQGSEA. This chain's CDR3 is CSVGGMNTGELFF. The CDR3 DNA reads TGCAGCGTTGGCGGGATGAACACCGGGGAGCTGTTTTTT.

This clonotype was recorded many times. The CDR3 DNA sequence: TGTGCCAGCAGGCGGACTAGCGGGAGTTCCCATGAGCAGTTCTTC. It translates to CASRRTSGSSHEQFF. The rearrangement links TRBV12-3 or TRBV12-4 to TRBJ2-1, with 13 nucleotides matching TRBD2. Trimming removed 6 bases from V and 8 bases from J; junction bases left unmatched: 7. This CDR3 comprises 15 residues.

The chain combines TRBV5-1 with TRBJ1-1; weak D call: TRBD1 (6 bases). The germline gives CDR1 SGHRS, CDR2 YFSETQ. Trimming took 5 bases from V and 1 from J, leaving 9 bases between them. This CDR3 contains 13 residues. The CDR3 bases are TGCGCCAGCAGATCGACAGGGAACACTGAAGCTTTCTTT. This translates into CASRSTGNTEAFF. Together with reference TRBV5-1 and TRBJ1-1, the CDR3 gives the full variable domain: KAGVTQTPRYLIKTRGQQVTLSCSPISGHRSVSWYQQTPGQGLQFLFEYFSETQRNKGNFPGRFSGRQFSNSRSEMNVSTLELGDSALYLCASRSTGNTEAFFGQGTRLTVV.

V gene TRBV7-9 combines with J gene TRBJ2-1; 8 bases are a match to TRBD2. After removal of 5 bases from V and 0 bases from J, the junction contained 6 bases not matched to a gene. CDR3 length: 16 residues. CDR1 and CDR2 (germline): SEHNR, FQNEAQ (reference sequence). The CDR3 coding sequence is TGTGCCAGCAGCAACGAACGGGGGGGCTCCTACAATGAGCAGTTCTTC. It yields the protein CASSNERGGSYNEQFF.

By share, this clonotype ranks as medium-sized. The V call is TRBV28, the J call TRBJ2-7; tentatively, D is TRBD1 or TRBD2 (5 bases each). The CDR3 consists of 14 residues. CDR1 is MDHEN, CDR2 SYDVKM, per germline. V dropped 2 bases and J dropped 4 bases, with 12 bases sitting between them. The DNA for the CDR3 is TGTGCCAGCAGTTTAACCGGGACGTCGTACGAGCAGTACTTC. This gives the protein CASSLTGTSYEQYF.

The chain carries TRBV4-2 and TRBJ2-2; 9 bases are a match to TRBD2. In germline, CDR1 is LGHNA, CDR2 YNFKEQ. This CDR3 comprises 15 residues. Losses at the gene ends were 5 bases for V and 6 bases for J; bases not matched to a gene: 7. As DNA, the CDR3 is TGTGCCAGCAGCATAGCGGGAGTTGGGTCCGGGGAGCTGTTTTTT. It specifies CASSIAGVGSGELFF.

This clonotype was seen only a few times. CDR3 sequence reads: CASKSVRQGERGVQPQHF. The DNA of the CDR3 is TGTGCCAGCAAGTCCGTGAGACAGGGCGAAAGGGGGGTTCAGCCCCAGCATTTT. The gene calls are TRBV6-1 and TRBJ1-5, with 7 bases lining up with TRBD1. This CDR3 is built from 18 residues. Germline CDR1 is MNHNS and CDR2 is SASEGT. Trimming took 7 bases from V and 6 from J; bases not matched to a gene: 21.

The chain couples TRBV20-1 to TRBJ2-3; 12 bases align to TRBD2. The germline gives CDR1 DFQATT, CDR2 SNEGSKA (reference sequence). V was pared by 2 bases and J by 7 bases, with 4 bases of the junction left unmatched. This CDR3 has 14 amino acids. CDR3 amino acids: CSARLAGGPNTQYF. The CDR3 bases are TGCAGTGCTAGACTAGCGGGAGGGCCAAATACGCAGTATTTT.

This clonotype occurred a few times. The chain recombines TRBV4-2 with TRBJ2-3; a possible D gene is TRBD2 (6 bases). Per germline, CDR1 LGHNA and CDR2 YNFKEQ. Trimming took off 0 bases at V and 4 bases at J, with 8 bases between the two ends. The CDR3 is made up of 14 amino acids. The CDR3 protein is CASSQEGGPDTQYF. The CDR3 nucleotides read TGTGCCAGCAGCCAAGAAGGAGGGCCAGATACGCAGTATTTT.

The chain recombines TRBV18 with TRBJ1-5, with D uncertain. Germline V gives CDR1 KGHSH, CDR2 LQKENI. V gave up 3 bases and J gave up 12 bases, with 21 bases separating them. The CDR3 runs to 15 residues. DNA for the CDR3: TGTGCCAGCTCACCGTTAGGATCGCACGAGCAAGACCAGCATTTT. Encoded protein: CASSPLGSHEQDQHF. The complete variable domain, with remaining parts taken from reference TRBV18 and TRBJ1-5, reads NAGVMQNPRHLVRRRGQEARLRCSPMKGHSHVYWYRQLPEEGLKFMVYLQKENIIDESGMPKERFSAEFPKEGPSILRIQQVVRGDSAAYFCASSPLGSHEQDQHFGDGTRLSIL.

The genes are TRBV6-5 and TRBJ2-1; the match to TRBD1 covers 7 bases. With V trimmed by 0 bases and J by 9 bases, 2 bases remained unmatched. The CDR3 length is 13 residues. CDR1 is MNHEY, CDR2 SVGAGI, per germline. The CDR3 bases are TGTGCCAGCAGTTACTCTGACAGGGTTGAGCAGTTCTTC. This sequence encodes CASSYSDRVEQFF.

CDR3 sequence reads: CASSLWGQRNQPQHF. DNA of the CDR3: TGTGCCAGCAGCTTATGGGGACAGCGCAATCAGCCCCAGCATTTT. This chain joins TRBV7-2 and TRBJ1-5; 7 bases are shared with TRBD1. V was clipped by 2 bases and J by 2 bases; unmatched bases: 3. The CDR3 consists of 15 residues. Germline-derived CDR1 and CDR2 are SGHTA and FQGNSA.

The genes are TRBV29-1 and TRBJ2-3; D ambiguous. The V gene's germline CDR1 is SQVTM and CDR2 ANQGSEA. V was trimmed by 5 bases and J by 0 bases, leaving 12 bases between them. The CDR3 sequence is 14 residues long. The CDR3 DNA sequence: TGCAGCGTTCCACCCCGGACGAGCACAGATACGCAGTATTTT. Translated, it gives CSVPPRTSTDTQYF.

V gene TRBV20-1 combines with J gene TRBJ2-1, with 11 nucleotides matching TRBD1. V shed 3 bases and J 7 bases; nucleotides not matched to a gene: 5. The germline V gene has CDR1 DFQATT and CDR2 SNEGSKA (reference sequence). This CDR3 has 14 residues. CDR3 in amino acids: CSARAGQGANEQFF. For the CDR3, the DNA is TGCAGTGCTAGGGCCGGACAGGGGGCGAATGAGCAGTTCTTC.

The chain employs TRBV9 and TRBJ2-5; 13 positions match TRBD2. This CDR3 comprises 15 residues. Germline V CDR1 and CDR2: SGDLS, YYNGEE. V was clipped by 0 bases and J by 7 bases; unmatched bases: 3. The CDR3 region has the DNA TGTGCCAGCAGCGTAGGACTAGCGGGAGGCTTGACCCAGTACTTC. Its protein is CASSVGLAGGLTQYF.